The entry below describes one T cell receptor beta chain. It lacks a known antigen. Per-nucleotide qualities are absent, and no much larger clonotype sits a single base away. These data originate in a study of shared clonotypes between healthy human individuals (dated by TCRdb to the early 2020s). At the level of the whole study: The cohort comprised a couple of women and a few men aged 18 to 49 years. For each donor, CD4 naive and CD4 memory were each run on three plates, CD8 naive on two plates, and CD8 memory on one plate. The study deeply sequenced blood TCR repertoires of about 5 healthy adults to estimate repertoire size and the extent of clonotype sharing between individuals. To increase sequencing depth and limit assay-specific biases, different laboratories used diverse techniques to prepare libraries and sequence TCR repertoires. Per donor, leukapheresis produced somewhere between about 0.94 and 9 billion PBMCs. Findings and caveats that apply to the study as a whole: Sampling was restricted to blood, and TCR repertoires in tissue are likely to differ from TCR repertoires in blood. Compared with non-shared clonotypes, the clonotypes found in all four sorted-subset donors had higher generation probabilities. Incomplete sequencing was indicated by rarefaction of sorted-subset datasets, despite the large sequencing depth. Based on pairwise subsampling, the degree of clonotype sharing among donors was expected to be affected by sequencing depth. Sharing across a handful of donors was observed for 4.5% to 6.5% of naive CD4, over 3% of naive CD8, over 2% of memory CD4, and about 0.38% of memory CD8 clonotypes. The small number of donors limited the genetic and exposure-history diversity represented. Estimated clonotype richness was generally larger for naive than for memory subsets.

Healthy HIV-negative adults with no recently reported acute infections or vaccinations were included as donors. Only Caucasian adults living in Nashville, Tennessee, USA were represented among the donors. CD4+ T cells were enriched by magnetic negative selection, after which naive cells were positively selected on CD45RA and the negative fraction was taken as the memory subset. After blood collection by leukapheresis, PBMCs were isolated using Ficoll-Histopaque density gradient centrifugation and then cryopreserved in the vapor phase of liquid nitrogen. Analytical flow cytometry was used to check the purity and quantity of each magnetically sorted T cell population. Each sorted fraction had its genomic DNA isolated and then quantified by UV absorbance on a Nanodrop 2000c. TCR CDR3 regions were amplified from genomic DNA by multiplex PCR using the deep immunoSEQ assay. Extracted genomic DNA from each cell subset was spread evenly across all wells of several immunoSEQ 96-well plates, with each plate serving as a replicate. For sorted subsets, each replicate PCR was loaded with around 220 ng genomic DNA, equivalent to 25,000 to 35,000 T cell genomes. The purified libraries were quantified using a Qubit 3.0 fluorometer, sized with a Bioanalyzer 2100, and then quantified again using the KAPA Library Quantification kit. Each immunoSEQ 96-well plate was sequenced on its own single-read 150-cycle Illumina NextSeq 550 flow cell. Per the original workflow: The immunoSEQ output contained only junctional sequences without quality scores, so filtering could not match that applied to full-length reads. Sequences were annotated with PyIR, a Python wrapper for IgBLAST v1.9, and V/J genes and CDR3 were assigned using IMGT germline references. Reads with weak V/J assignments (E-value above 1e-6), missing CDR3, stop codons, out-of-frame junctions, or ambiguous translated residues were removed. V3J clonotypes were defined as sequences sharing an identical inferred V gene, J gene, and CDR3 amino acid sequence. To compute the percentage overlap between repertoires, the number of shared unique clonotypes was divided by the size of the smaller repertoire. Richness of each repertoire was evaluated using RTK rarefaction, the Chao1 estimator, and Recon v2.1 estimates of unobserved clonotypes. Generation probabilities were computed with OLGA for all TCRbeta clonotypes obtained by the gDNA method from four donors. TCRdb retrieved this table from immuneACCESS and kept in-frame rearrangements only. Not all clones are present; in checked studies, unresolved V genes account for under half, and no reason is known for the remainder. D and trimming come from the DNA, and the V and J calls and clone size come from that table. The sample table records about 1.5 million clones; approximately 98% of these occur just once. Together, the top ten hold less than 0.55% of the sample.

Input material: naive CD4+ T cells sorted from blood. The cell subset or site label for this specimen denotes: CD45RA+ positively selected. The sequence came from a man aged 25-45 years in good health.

For the CDR3, the sequence is CASSPLTGGSVDNEQFF. The DNA is as follows: TGTGCCAGCTCACCCCTGACAGGGGGCAGTGTGGACAATGAGCAGTTCTTC. The chain is assembled from TRBV18 and TRBJ2-1; 10 junctional bases match TRBD1. CDR1 is given as KGHSH and CDR2 as LQKENI, both from the germline V gene. V is cut back by 3 bases and J by 5 bases, with 10 bases in the junction unmatched. The CDR3 runs 17 amino acids, cysteine and phenylalanine included. The sequence is cut down to CDR3 DNA, 51 bases in frame from base 1.